What follows describes a single T cell receptor (beta chain). The antigen remains undetermined. This specimen belongs to a study of cytomegalovirus exposure and HLA in healthy donors. Study results and limitations: In a later analysis, V- and J-gene trimming of beta chains associated with a DCLRE1C missense variant, replicated independently. Judged likely to be a sequencing artifact was a cluster of highly shared sequence variants.

PCR primers comprised 60 Vbeta and 13 Jbeta primers. Clones were sequenced by immunoSEQ multiplex PCR, and TCRdb holds only the in-frame ones, with some missing. The repertoire holds over 85,000 clones, under 75% seen once, with 1.2% in the top ten. The germline V gene has CDR1 SGHNT and CDR2 YYREEE (reference sequence). This CDR3 is 14 amino acids long. The ends were cut back, 5 bases at V and 3 bases at J, with 14 bases in the middle. The TCR sequence derives from a female donor in good health and CMV-seronegative. The chain joins TRBV5-4 to TRBJ2-5; TRBD1 might be the D (5 bases). The specimen was PBMCs. CDR3 protein: CASRAGFREETQYF. Here the CDR3 DNA reads TGTGCCAGCAGGGCAGGGTTTAGGGAAGAGACCCAGTACTTC.